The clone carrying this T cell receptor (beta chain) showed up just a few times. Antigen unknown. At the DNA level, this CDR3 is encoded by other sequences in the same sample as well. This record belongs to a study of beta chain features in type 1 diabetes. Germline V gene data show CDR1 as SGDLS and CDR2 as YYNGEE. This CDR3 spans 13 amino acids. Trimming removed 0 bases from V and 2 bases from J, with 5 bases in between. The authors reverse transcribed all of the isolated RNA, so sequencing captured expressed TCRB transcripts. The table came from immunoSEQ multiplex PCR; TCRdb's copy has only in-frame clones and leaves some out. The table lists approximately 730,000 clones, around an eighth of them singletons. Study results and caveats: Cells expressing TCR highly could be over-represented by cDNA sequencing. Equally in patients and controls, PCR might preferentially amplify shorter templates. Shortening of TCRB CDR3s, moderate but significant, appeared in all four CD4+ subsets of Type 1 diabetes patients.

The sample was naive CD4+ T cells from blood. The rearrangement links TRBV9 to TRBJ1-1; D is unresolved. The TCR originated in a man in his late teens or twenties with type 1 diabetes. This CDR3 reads CASSVAVNTEAFF. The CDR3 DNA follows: TGTGCCAGCAGCGTAGCCGTAAACACTGAAGCTTTCTTT.